This T cell receptor (beta chain) was profiled in a study of cytomegalovirus exposure and HLA in healthy donors. V was clipped by 4 bases and J by 0 bases; unmatched bases: 5. Per the germline V gene, CDR1 is LGHNA and CDR2 is YNFKEQ. CDR3 length: 16 amino acids. The PCR was carried out with 60 Vbeta primers and 13 Jbeta primers. Original analysis: Roughly 10 million shared chains were among around 80 million unique TCR beta chains counted in a later analysis. Repertoires were generated with immunoSEQ multiplex PCR, while TCRdb's copy carries only in-frame clones and drops some. That table supplies the V and J calls and clone size; D and trimming were determined from the DNA. Of around 150,000 clones listed, 75% to 80% are singletons.

Material: PBMCs. The chain uses TRBV4-2 and TRBJ1-4; TRBD1 aligns across 7 bases. The clonotype comes from a woman in her thirties or forties in good health and CMV-seropositive. DNA for the CDR3: TGTGCCAGCAGCCCCGGACAGGCTACAACTAATGAAAAACTGTTTTTT. Translating gives CASSPGQATTNEKLFF.